The clone carrying this T cell receptor (beta chain) has just one count. The sample is drawn from a study of blood T cell repertoires in COVID-19. About the study: T cells, B-cell-depleted T cells, or PBMCs supplied cDNA or gDNA.

CDR1 and CDR2 from the germline V gene are MNHEY and SMNVEV (reference sequence). Trimming stripped 2 bases from V and 4 bases from J, with 14 bases between. The CDR3 consists of 15 residues. TCRdb keeps only in-frame clones here, not all; method: immunoSEQ multiplex PCR. The sample has about 190,000 clones, over 70% seen once; the top ten hold roughly 2.9%. Sequencing was performed on peripheral blood. The receptor was isolated from a man between 50 and 59 years old with active or convalescent COVID-19. The rearrangement links TRBV27 to TRBJ1-1; D is undetermined. The CDR3 region has the DNA TGTGCCAGCAGTTTAGTCCCAGGTCAGAGCACTGAAGCTTTCTTT. Protein product: CASSLVPGQSTEAFF.